This section outlines one TCR beta chain sequence together with its context. Its cognate antigen is unknown. This entry belongs to a study of blood T cells in healthy people across ages. General study findings and limits: There were more naive CD4+ cells and higher diversity in long-lived donors than in aged donors.

Through a sample-barcoded 5' primer and a J-beta primer mix, a second PCR was run for roughly 7 to 11 cycles. TCRdb used MiXCR to reprocess the 5' RACE reads, holding one entry per CDR3 protein. The table records a few hundred thousand distinct CDR3 sequences, 45% to 60% of them present only once. The germline V and J ends were trimmed by 7 bases and 3 bases, with 19 bases remaining between them. Germline V gene lookup returns CDR1 MNHEY and CDR2 SVGEGT. The CDR3 is made up of 15 amino acids. The genes are TRBV6-2 or TRBV6-3 and TRBJ2-7; D may match TRBD1 or TRBD2 (5 bases each). The TCR was taken from a man aged 55 to 70 in good health. The sequenced material came from blood. This CDR3 is CASNKGPGGGYEQYF. CDR3 sequence (DNA): TGTGCCAGCAACAAGGGGCCAGGCGGAGGCTACGAGCAGTACTTC.